The subject of this entry is one TCR beta chain. Germline lookup yields CDR1 LGHNA and CDR2 YSLEER. The CDR3 covers 15 residues. V lost 4 bases, J lost 1 base, and 11 bases lay in between. This entry belongs to a study of T-cell reconstitution after alpha-beta-depleted transplantation in children. It was with unique molecular identifiers that the TCRbeta library was prepared. TCRdb processed the PCR reads anew with MiXCR; each CDR3 protein has one entry. The repertoire holds some 200,000 distinct CDR3 sequences, with roughly a tenth as singletons. The sample consisted of PBMCs from the stem cell graft donor, taken from the stem cell graft. This sequence originates from a human donor who donated a stem cell graft to a child with acute lymphoblastic leukemia. The V gene is TRBV4-3, the J gene TRBJ1-3; D uncertain. CDR3 sequence reads: CASSPEARSGNTIYF. The CDR3 DNA sequence: TGCGCCAGCAGCCCCGAAGCACGTTCTGGAAACACCATATATTTT.